Below, 24 T cell receptor beta chains from the same sample are listed, as sequenced in a study of blood T cell repertoires in COVID-19. The table came from immunoSEQ multiplex PCR; TCRdb's copy has only in-frame clones and leaves some out. Of about 130,000 clones listed, less than 90% were seen once; the top ten hold over 25%. The sample consisted of peripheral blood. Receptors originate from a woman of 80 years or more with acute or convalescent COVID-19.

This chain connects TRBV5-1 to TRBJ2-6; no definite D call. Trimming shortened V by 0 bases and J by 0 bases, and 10 bases separated the two germline ends. CDR1 and CDR2 from the germline V gene are SGHRS and YFSETQ. This CDR3 comprises 17 residues. The CDR3 DNA reads as TGCGCCAGCAGCTTGGAATTGGTCAGCTCTGGGGCCAACGTCCTGACTTTC. Translation: CASSLELVSSGANVLTF.

The chain couples TRBV5-1 to TRBJ2-2; a weak D match, TRBD1 (5 bases). Trimming pared 0 bases from V and 4 bases from J, leaving 10 bases between. Germline lookup yields CDR1 SGHRS and CDR2 YFSETQ. The CDR3 loop spans 15 amino acids. The CDR3 protein is CASSLGGSGTGELFF. The CDR3 DNA reads as TGCGCCAGCAGCTTGGGGGGCTCCGGCACCGGGGAGCTGTTTTTT. The full variable domain, its missing parts supplied by reference TRBV5-1 and TRBJ2-2, is KAGVTQTPRYLIKTRGQQVTLSCSPISGHRSVSWYQQTPGQGLQFLFEYFSETQRNKGNFPGRFSGRQFSNSRSEMNVSTLELGDSALYLCASSLGGSGTGELFFGEGSRLTVL.

The chain couples TRBV12-3 or TRBV12-4 to TRBJ1-2, with D perhaps TRBD1 (5 bases). The CDR3 loop spans 13 amino acids. Trimming cost V 5 bases and J 6 bases, with 13 bases left between them. In nucleotides, the CDR3 is TGTGCCAGCAGTCTCGGGACTCTCAATGGCTACACCTTC. It yields the protein CASSLGTLNGYTF.

This chain joins TRBV6-5 and TRBJ1-4, with 8 bases lining up with TRBD1. The CDR3 totals 14 residues. Germline CDR1 and CDR2: MNHEY and SVGAGI. V gave up 6 bases and J gave up 9 bases; unmatched junction bases: 9. For the CDR3, the DNA is TGTGCCAGCAGGGTTGGGACAGGTTTTCAAAAACTGTTTTTT. Protein product: CASRVGTGFQKLFF.

This clone appeared once. V usage is TRBV9 and J usage is TRBJ2-5; 10 bases are a match to TRBD2. The CDR3 is 16 residues long. V lost 4 bases to trimming and J lost 1 base; unmatched junction nucleotides: 7. Per germline, CDR1 SGDLS and CDR2 YYNGEE. CDR3 region: CASSTLAGVGQETQYF. As DNA, the CDR3 is TGTGCCAGCAGCACCCTAGCGGGGGTGGGCCAAGAGACCCAGTACTTC.

The chain is built from TRBV5-5 and TRBJ2-7; no clear D gene. The CDR3 has 12 residues. Germline V gene sequence: CDR1 SGHKS, CDR2 YYEKEE (reference sequence). The ends were cut back, 0 bases at V and 1 base at J, with 2 bases in the middle. The CDR3 DNA is TGTGCCAGCAGCTTGGCTTCCTACGAGCAGTACTTC. This encodes CASSLASYEQYF.

The chain combines TRBV3-1 (or the pseudogene TRBV3-2) with TRBJ1-6; D is uncertain. Germline CDR1 reads LGHDT; CDR2 reads YNNKEL (reference sequence). Between the trimmed V and J ends, which lost 2 bases and 7 bases, there was a span of 12 bases. The CDR3 length is 15 residues. The CDR3 is CASSQMTKGNSPLHF. In DNA, the CDR3 is TGTGCCAGCAGCCAAATGACAAAAGGCAATTCACCCCTCCACTTT.

The V call is TRBV18, the J call TRBJ2-7; TRBD2 might be the D (5 bases). The CDR3 length is 14 residues. CDR1 and CDR2 from the germline V gene are KGHSH and LQKENI. Deletions cut 6 bases from V and 3 bases from J, with 15 bases between. CDR3 in amino acids: CASSPHAGSYEQYV. The CDR3 region has the DNA TGTGCCAGCTCCCCCCACGCGGGTAGCTACGAGCAGTACGTC.

J is TRBJ1-2 and V is TRBV5-1; maybe TRBD1 (5 bases). Germline CDR1 and CDR2: SGHRS and YFSETQ. V lost 3 bases and J lost 3, with 6 bases in between. This CDR3 region has 12 residues. The CDR3 coding sequence is TGCGCCAGCAGCTCACAGGACTATGGCTACACCTTC. Translated, it gives CASSSQDYGYTF.

V usage is TRBV11-1 and J usage is TRBJ2-7, with 7 bases that match TRBD1. With 5 bases clipped from V and 3 bases from J, the junction kept 4 bases outside the gene matches. Germline assignment: CDR1 SGHAT and CDR2 FQDESV (reference sequence). The CDR3 has 13 amino acids. Here the CDR3 DNA reads TGTGCCAGCAGCCCCGGGACAGTCTACGAGCAGTACTTC. Its translation is CASSPGTVYEQYF. The full variable domain, its missing parts supplied by reference TRBV11-1 and TRBJ2-7, is EAEVAQSPRYKITEKSQAVAFWCDPISGHATLYWYRQILGQGPELLVQFQDESVVDDSQLPKDRFSAERLKGVDSTLKIQPAELGDSAMYLCASSPGTVYEQYFGPGTRLTVT.

The chain couples TRBV7-2 to TRBJ1-4, with D possibly TRBD1 on 6 matching bases. Germline values: CDR1 SGHTA, CDR2 FQGNSA. V shed 6 bases and J shed 0 bases, with 11 bases lying between them. The CDR3 covers 15 residues. DNA of the CDR3: TGTGCCAGCAGGGACAGCCACGCAACTAATGAAAAACTGTTTTTT. Its translation is CASRDSHATNEKLFF. Full variable domain (outside the CDR3, taken from reference TRBV7-2 and TRBJ1-4): GAGVSQSPSNKVTEKGKDVELRCDPISGHTALYWYRQSLGQGLEFLIYFQGNSAPDKSGLPSDRFSAERTGGSVSTLTIQRTQQEDSAVYLCASRDSHATNEKLFFGSGTQLSVL.

The V call is TRBV12-3 or TRBV12-4, the J call TRBJ1-1; TRBD1 matches at 7 bases. Trimming took 6 bases from V and 4 from J; bases not matched to a gene: 5. This CDR3 region has 13 residues. The CDR3 DNA reads TGTGCCAGCAGGTCGGGACAGATCACTGAAGCTTTCTTT. As protein: CASRSGQITEAFF.

The rearrangement uses TRBV5-1 and TRBJ1-2; TRBD1 is a possible D gene (5 bases). The CDR3 loop spans 13 amino acids. Germline V gives CDR1 SGHRS, CDR2 YFSETQ. Between the trimmed V and J ends, which lost 4 bases and 4 bases, there was a span of 11 bases. The CDR3 nucleotides read TGCGCCAGCAGCAGACAGCAAGGCTATGGCTACACCTTC. Protein product: CASSRQQGYGYTF.

Of note for this clone: A read error may account for a junction end that differs from germline. The V gene is TRBV7-7, the J gene TRBJ2-5; 9 positions agree with TRBD1. This CDR3 contains 16 residues. Germline V gene sequence: CDR1 SSHAT, CDR2 FNYEAQ (reference sequence). CDR3 coding DNA: TGTGCTAGCAGCTTAGGGACAGGGCCCGGGTCGGAGACCCAGTACTTC. Translation: CASSLGTGPGSETQYF.

This sequence joins TRBV18 and TRBJ1-1; 7 positions match TRBD1. Germline assignment: CDR1 KGHSH and CDR2 LQKENI. After removal of 1 base from V and 1 base from J, the junction contained 0 bases not matched to a gene. The CDR3 totals 14 residues. This chain's CDR3 is CASSPQGANTEAFF. CDR3 DNA: TGTGCCAGCTCACCACAGGGGGCGAACACTGAAGCTTTCTTT.

The chain is built from TRBV5-1 and TRBJ1-1; D gene ambiguous. V lost 4 bases, J lost 0 bases, and 13 bases lay in between. Germline-derived CDR1 and CDR2 are SGHRS and YFSETQ. The CDR3 consists of 15 residues. In nucleotides, the CDR3 is TGCGCCAGCAGCCCCCTTGGGAGAGTGAACACTGAAGCTTTCTTT. As protein: CASSPLGRVNTEAFF.

V gene TRBV5-4 combines with J gene TRBJ2-3, with 7 bases aligning to TRBD2. CDR3 size: 15 residues. V lost 4 bases and J lost 3; bases outside the gene matches: 8. Germline loops: CDR1 SGHNT, CDR2 YYREEE (reference sequence). The CDR3 spells CASSTGSGVTDTQYF. The CDR3 nucleotides are TGTGCCAGCAGCACGGGAAGCGGGGTAACAGATACGCAGTATTTT.

This chain links TRBV19 with TRBJ2-4; TRBD1 matches 9 bases. V trimming: 1 base; J trimming: 1 base; junction bases outside the gene matches: 5. The germline V gene has CDR1 LNHDA and CDR2 SQIVND (reference sequence). This CDR3 is built from 17 residues. CDR3 nucleotide sequence: TGTGCCAGTAGTATAGCTTTACAGGGGGCTGCCAAAAACATTCAGTACTTC. It specifies CASSIALQGAAKNIQYF. The whole variable domain, filled in from reference TRBV19 and TRBJ2-4, reads DGGITQSPKYLFRKEGQNVTLSCEQNLNHDAMYWYRQDPGQGLRLIYYSQIVNDFQKGDIAEGYSVSREKKESFPLTVTSAQKNPTAFYLCASSIALQGAAKNIQYFGAGTRLSVL.

The chain couples TRBV10-3 to TRBJ2-6; TRBD1 agrees at 8 bases. CDR1 and CDR2 (germline): ENHRY, SYGVKD. V was clipped by 3 bases and J by 0 bases; unmatched bases: 13. This CDR3 region has 20 residues. The CDR3 loop is CAISDPSQGTGVSGANVLTF. For the CDR3, the DNA is TGTGCCATCAGTGACCCTTCCCAGGGGACAGGAGTCTCTGGGGCCAACGTCCTGACTTTC.

There are a few counts of this clone. The chain recombines TRBV7-9 with TRBJ1-2; 10 bases are shared with TRBD1. The CDR3 has 13 residues. Germline-derived CDR1 and CDR2 are SEHNR and FQNEAQ (reference sequence). V dropped 8 bases and J dropped 3; count of bases not matched to a gene: 3. The CDR3 DNA reads TGTGCCAGCGGGACAGGGGCAGACTATGGCTACACCTTC. Translation gives CASGTGADYGYTF. The full variable domain, completed using reference TRBV7-9 and TRBJ1-2, is DTGVSQNPRHKITKRGQNVTFRCDPISEHNRLYWYRQTLGQGPEFLTYFQNEAQLEKSRLLSDRFSAERPKGSFSTLEIQRTEQGDSAMYLCASGTGADYGYTFGSGTRLTVV.

The CDR3 spells CASSPGFGSPLHF. Here the CDR3 DNA reads TGTGCCAGCAGCCCAGGCTTTGGGTCACCCCTCCACTTT. The chain employs TRBV3-1 (or the pseudogene TRBV3-2) and TRBJ1-6; D not resolved. CDR1 and CDR2 from the germline V gene are LGHDT and YNNKEL (reference sequence). V was pared by 4 bases and J by 10 bases, with 11 bases between. This CDR3 spans 13 amino acids.

This chain joins TRBV27 and TRBJ1-1; the D gene is possibly TRBD1 (6 bases). The CDR3 extends over 13 amino acids. The germline CDR1 and CDR2 sequences are MNHEY and SMNVEV (reference sequence). Trimming removed 5 bases from V and 4 bases from J, with 11 bases in between. This CDR3 reads CASSHREGTEAFF. CDR3 sequence (DNA): TGTGCCAGCAGTCACAGGGAGGGCACTGAAGCTTTCTTT.

The count of this clone is one. The chain carries TRBV6-2 or TRBV6-3 and TRBJ1-6; D perhaps matches TRBD1 (5 bases). This CDR3 has 15 amino acids. The V end was cut by 2 bases, the J end by 7 bases, with 12 bases between. Germline loops: CDR1 MNHEY, CDR2 SVGEGT. In DNA, the CDR3 is TGTGCCAGCAGTTACGACGACAGTAGGAATTCACCCCTCCACTTT. Residues: CASSYDDSRNSPLHF.

V is TRBV7-8 and J is TRBJ1-5; weak D call: TRBD1 (6 bases). This CDR3 is 14 amino acids long. The germline V gene encodes CDR1 SGHVS and CDR2 FQNEAQ. V lost 4 bases and J 11 bases, leaving 18 bases between the germline ends. The CDR3 here is CASSWGGGARAQHF. In DNA form, the CDR3 reads TGTGCCAGCAGCTGGGGGGGCGGTGCCAGGGCCCAGCATTTT.